Shown below are 5 T cell receptor beta chains from a single sample sequenced in a study of CD8 T cells in Susac syndrome. RNA totalling 0.5 to 1 ug underwent reverse transcription with random hexamers. TCRdb recomputed calls from the immunoSEQ multiplex PCR reads with MiXCR, one row per CDR3 protein. Found here are roughly 250,000 distinct CDR3 sequences, 90% to 96% of them singletons; the top ten hold under 0.12%. The sample comprised CD4+ T cells from PBMCs. These receptors originate from a human donor with Susac syndrome.

The chain carries TRBV2 and TRBJ1-5; 8 nucleotides match TRBD1. This CDR3 spans 15 amino acids. Germline loops: CDR1 SNHLY, CDR2 FYNNEI. V was clipped by 8 bases and J by 0 bases; unmatched bases: 6. CDR3 sequence (DNA): TGTGCCAGCGACAGGGGTGAAAATAGCAATCAGCCCCAGCATTTT. This gives the protein CASDRGENSNQPQHF.

This sequence joins TRBV12-3 or TRBV12-4 and TRBJ1-1; D ambiguous. The CDR3 is made up of 13 amino acids. Between the trimmed V and J ends, which lost 0 bases and 7 bases, there was a span of 9 bases. CDR3 residues: CASSLAYGLEAFF. In nucleotides, the CDR3 is TGTGCCAGCAGTTTAGCGTATGGGCTTGAAGCTTTCTTT.

This chain links TRBV20-1 with TRBJ1-4; D not resolved. Germline V gene sequence: CDR1 DFQATT, CDR2 SNEGSKA (reference sequence). The CDR3 length is 14 residues. V was pared by 1 base and J by 4 bases, with 10 bases between. For the CDR3, the DNA is TGCAGTGCTAGAGCCCCACAGAGTAATGAAAAACTGTTTTTT. This translates into CSARAPQSNEKLFF.

This rearrangement joins TRBV25-1 to TRBJ2-1; possible D gene TRBD2, 5 bases. The CDR3 is 14 residues long. V was cut by 4 bases and J by 8 bases, with 15 bases left in between. Germline values: CDR1 MGHDK, CDR2 SYGVNS. The CDR3 bases are TGTGCCAGCAGTGTTGTGAGGACTGTTTATGAGCAGTTCTTC. It codes for CASSVVRTVYEQFF.

The rearrangement links TRBV5-6 to TRBJ2-5; D might be TRBD1 (7 bases). In germline, CDR1 is SGHDT, CDR2 YYEEEE. The length of the CDR3 is 15 residues. The ends were cut back, 0 bases at V and 6 bases at J, with 15 bases in the middle. The CDR3 spells CASSLVAGGLKTQYF. The CDR3 DNA reads as TGTGCCAGCAGCTTGGTTGCAGGGGGGTTGAAGACCCAGTACTTC.